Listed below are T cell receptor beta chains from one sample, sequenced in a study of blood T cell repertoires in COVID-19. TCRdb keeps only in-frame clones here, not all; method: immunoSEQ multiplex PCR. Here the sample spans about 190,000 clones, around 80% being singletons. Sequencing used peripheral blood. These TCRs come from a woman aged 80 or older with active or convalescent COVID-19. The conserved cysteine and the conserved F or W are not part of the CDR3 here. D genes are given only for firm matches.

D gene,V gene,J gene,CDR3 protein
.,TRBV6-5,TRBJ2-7,ATTGGHHREQY
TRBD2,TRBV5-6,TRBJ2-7,ASSLASGGAPEQY
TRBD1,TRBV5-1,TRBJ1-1,ASSSDRGVEAF
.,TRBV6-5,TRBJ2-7,ASSYGAGLAYEQY
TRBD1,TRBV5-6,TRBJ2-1,ASSLVQGTEYNEQF
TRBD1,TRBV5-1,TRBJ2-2,ASSLQGAANTGELF
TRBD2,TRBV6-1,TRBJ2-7,ASSENPSGVYEQY
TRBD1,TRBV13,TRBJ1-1,ASSLAGQGNTEAF
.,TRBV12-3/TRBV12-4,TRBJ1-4,ASSQLSNEKLF
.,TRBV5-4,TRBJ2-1,ASSPDYNPVGNEQF
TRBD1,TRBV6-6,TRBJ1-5,ASRRGQGGQPQH
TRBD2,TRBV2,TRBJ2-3,ASRKELGLAGGRAPTDTQY
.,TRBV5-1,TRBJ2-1,ASRASGSSYNEQF
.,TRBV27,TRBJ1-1,ASRLGLMNTEAF
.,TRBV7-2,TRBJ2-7,ASSLTFTLGTGGYEQY
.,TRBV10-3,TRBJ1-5,AISARGLGQPQH
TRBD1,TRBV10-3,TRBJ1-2,AIRIHSDRVGGYT
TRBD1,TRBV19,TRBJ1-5,ASSPDRGGQPQH
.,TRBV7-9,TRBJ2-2,ASSPDYRGELF
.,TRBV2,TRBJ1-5,ASSSGGGHRTQH
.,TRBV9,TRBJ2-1,ASSVGAGSYNEQF
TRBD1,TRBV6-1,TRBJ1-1,ASSESYGQGMKWTEAF
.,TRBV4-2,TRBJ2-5,ASSQFIGGQETQY
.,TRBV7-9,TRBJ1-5,ASSLALSGDNQPQH
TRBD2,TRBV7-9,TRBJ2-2,ASSSSGDTGELF
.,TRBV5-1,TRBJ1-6,ASSLQGSSPLH
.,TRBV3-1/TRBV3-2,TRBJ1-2,ASSQQGLWGYT
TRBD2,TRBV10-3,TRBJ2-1,AISDGSGGVYNEQF
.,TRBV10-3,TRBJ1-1,AISPGLMNTEAF
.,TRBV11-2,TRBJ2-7,ASSFSLVAGWSEQY
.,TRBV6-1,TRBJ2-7,ASSEVRRRGTYEQY
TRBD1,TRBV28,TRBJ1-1,ASSLSGQGVTEAF
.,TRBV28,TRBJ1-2,ASSPKVQYYGYT
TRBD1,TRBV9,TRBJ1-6,ASSAGEGGAYNSPLH
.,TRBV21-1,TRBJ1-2,ASSFLKIGVNYGYT
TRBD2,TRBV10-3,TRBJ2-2,AIGLAGGRSTGELF
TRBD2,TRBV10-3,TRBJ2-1,ASRTSVNNEQF
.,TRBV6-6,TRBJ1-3,ASSFQSRSGNTIY
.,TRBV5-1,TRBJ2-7,ASSLLSYEQY
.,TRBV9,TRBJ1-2,ASSDGTSYGYT
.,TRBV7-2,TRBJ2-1,ASSLMRAYNEQF
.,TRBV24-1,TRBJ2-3,ATGPWGDSSTDTQY
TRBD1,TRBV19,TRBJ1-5,ASSSRDKGAGNQPQH
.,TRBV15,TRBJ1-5,ATSRDLGQPQH
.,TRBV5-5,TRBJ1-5,ASSSFTGFNQPQH
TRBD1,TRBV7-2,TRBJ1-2,ASSLEDRGYGYT
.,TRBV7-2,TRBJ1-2,ASNPQGHYGYT
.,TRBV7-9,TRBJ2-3,ASSLNRRSTDTQY
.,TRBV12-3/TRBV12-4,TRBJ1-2,ASSSGQNYGYT